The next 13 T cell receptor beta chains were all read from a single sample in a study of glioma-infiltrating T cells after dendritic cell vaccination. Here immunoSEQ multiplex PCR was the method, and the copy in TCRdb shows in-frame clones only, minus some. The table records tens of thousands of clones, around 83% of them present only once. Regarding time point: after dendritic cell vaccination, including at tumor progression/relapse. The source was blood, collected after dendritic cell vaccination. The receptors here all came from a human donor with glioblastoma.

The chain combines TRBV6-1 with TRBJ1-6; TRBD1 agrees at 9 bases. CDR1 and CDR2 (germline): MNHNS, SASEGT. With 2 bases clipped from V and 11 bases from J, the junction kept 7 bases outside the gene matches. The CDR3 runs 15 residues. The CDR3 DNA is TGTGCCAGCAGTGAATCGGACAGGGGCTCGCCACCCCTCCACTTT. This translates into CASSESDRGSPPLHF.

CDR3 bases: TGTGCCAGCAGTGGTAGGACAGGGGGCCGTGATGGCTACACCTTC. Its protein product is CASSGRTGGRDGYTF. The chain joins TRBV6-1 to TRBJ1-2, with 11 positions matching TRBD1. The CDR3 contains 15 residues. The V segment lost 4 bases and the J segment 6 bases; nucleotides outside the gene matches: 7. Germline CDR1 and CDR2: MNHNS and SASEGT.

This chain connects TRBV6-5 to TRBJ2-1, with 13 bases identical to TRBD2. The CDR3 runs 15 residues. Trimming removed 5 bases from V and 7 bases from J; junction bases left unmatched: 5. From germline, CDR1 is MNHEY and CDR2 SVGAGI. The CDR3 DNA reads TGTGCCAGCAGTCGGACTAGCGGGGGAGGGAATGAGCAGTTCTTC. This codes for CASSRTSGGGNEQFF.

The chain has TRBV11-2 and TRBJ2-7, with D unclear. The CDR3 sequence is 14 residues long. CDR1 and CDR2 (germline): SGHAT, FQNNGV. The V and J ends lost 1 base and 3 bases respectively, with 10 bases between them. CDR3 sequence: CASSLGHLNYEQYF. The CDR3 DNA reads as TGTGCCAGCAGCTTAGGACACTTGAACTACGAGCAGTACTTC.

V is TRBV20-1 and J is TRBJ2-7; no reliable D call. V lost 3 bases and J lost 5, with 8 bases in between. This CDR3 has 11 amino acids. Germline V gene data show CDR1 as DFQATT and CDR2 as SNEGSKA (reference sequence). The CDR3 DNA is TGCAGTGCTAGCGAAACAAACGAGCAGTACTTC. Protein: CSASETNEQYF.

CDR3 residues: CASSGGSTGANVLTF. CDR3 coding DNA: TGTGCCAGCAGCGGTGGGAGTACTGGGGCCAACGTCCTGACTTTC. The V and J genes are TRBV9 and TRBJ2-6; maybe TRBD2 (5 bases). Trimming took off 3 bases at V and 2 bases at J, with 9 bases between the two ends. Germline CDR1 is SGDLS and CDR2 is YYNGEE. The CDR3 contains 15 residues.

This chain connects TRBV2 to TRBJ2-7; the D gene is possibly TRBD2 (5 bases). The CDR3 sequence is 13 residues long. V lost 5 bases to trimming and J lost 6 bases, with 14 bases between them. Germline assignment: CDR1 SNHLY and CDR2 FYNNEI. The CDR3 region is CASSPRRAGEQYF. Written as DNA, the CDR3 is TGTGCCAGCAGTCCCCGGCGGGCAGGCGAGCAGTACTTC. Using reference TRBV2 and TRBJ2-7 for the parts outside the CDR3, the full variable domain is EPEVTQTPSHQVTQMGQEVILRCVPISNHLYFYWYRQILGQKVEFLVSFYNNEISEKSEIFDDQFSVERPDGSNFTLKIRSTKLEDSAMYFCASSPRRAGEQYFGPGTRLTVT.

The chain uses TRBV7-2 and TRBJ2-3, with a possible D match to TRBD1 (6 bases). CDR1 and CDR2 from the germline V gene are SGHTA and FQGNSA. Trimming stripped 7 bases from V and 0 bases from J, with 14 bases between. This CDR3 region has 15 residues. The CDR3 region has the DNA TGTGCCAGCACCTCCTCGGGACAAAGCACAGATACGCAGTATTTT. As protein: CASTSSGQSTDTQYF.

Written as DNA, the CDR3 is TGTGCCAGCAGCTTGGTTGGGGGGAATATCCAAGAGACCCAGTACTTC. Translated, it gives CASSLVGGNIQETQYF. The rearrangement joins TRBV5-6 to TRBJ2-5; tentatively, D is TRBD2 (6 bases). There are 16 residues in the CDR3. Deletions cut 0 bases from V and 1 base from J, with 13 bases between. Germline-derived CDR1 and CDR2 are SGHDT and YYEEEE.

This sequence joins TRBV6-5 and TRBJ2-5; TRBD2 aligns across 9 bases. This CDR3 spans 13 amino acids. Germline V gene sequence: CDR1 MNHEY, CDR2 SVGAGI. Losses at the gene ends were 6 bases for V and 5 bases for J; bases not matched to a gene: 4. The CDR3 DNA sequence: TGTGCCAGCAGACCTAGCGGGGAGGAGACCCAGTACTTC. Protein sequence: CASRPSGEETQYF.

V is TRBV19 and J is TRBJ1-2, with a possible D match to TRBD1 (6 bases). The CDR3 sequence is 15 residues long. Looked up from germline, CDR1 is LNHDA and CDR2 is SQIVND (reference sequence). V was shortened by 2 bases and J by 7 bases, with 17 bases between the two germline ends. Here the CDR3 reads CASSIPGQDLVGYTF. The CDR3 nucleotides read TGTGCCAGTAGTATACCGGGACAAGACTTGGTTGGCTACACCTTC.

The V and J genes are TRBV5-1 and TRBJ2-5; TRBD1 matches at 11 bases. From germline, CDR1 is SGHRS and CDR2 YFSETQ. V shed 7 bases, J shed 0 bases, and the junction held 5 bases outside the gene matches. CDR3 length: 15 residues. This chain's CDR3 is CASSRGQGDQETQYF. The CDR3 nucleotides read TGCGCCAGCTCCCGGGGACAGGGGGACCAAGAGACCCAGTACTTC.

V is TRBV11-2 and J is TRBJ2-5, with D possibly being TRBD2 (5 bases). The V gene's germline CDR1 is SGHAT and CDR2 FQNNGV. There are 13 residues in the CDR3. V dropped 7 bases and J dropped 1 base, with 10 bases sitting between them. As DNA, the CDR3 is TGTGCCAGCACCAGGACTGGCCAAGAGACCCAGTACTTC. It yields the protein CASTRTGQETQYF. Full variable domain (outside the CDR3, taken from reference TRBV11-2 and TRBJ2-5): EAGVAQSPRYKIIEKRQSVAFWCNPISGHATLYWYQQILGQGPKLLIQFQNNGVVDDSQLPKDRFSAERLKGVDSTLKIQPAKLEDSAVYLCASTRTGQETQYFGPGTRLLVL.